The present T cell receptor (beta chain) was sequenced within a study of T cell changes during pregnancy in multiple sclerosis. Profiling relied on immunoSEQ multiplex PCR, and the TCRdb table lists in-frame clones only, not all of them. Of about 47,000 clones listed, more than 85% are singletons. This clone was seen just once. Germline CDR1 and CDR2: SEHNR and FQNEAQ (reference sequence). This CDR3 is built from 14 residues. The chain recombines TRBV7-9 with TRBJ2-5; D might be TRBD1 (5 bases). The J call is doubtful: the DNA matches TRBJ2-7 better. The sequenced sample was peripheral blood, obtained in the third trimester of pregnancy. The TCR was taken from a female donor with multiple sclerosis, enrolled in a pregnancy study. The CDR3 nucleotides are TGTGCCAGCAGCTTGGGCAGGGACTCCTACGAGCAGTACTTC. It is translated as CASSLGRDSYEQYF.